This T cell receptor (beta chain) appears in the sequencing data of a study of T cells after yellow fever vaccination. Study context: It was SMART-Seq v4 Ultra Low Input that prepared the fractions with low cell numbers. Study observations and caveats: The study found a weaker secondary response that peaked faster, day 5 versus 15. Abundant clonotypes from the bulk population could have been carried over as contaminants into FACS-sorted repertoires.

Between the trimmed V and J ends, which lost 4 bases and 6 bases, there was a span of 10 bases. Germline assignment: CDR1 SGHTA and CDR2 FQGNSA. This CDR3 has 12 amino acids. This clonotype has a handful of counts. Its cognate antigen is unknown. TCRdb analysed the 5' RACE reads with MiXCR anew, one entry per CDR3 protein. This table has roughly 250,000 distinct CDR3 sequences, roughly 13% appearing once. The chain is built from TRBV7-2 and TRBJ2-7, with D uncertain. Sequenced material: CD4+ T cells sorted from PBMCs, taken 45 days after the yellow fever booster vaccination. The sequence was obtained from a man aged 25-40 years who received the YFV17D yellow fever vaccine. In DNA, the CDR3 is TGTGCCAGCAGCTCCTATACTGGCGAGCAGTACTTC. Its protein product is CASSSYTGEQYF. Combining the CDR3 with reference TRBV7-2 and TRBJ2-7 gives the whole variable domain GAGVSQSPSNKVTEKGKDVELRCDPISGHTALYWYRQSLGQGLEFLIYFQGNSAPDKSGLPSDRFSAERTGGSVSTLTIQRTQQEDSAVYLCASSSYTGEQYFGPGTRLTVT.